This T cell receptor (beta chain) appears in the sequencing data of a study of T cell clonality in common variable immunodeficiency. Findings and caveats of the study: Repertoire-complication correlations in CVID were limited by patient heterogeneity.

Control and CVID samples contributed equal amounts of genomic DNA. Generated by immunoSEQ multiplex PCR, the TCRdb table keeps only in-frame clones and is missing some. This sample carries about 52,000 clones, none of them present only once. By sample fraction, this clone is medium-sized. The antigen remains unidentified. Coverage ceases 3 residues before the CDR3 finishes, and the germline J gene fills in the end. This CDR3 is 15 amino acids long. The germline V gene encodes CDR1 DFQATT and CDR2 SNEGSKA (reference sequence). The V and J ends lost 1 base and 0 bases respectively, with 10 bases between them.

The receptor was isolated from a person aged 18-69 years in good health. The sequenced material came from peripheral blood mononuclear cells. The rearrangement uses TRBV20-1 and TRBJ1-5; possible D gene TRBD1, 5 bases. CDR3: CSARGSGNSNQPQHF. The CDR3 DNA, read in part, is TGCAGTGCTAGAGGTTCAGGGAATAGCAATCAGCCC.